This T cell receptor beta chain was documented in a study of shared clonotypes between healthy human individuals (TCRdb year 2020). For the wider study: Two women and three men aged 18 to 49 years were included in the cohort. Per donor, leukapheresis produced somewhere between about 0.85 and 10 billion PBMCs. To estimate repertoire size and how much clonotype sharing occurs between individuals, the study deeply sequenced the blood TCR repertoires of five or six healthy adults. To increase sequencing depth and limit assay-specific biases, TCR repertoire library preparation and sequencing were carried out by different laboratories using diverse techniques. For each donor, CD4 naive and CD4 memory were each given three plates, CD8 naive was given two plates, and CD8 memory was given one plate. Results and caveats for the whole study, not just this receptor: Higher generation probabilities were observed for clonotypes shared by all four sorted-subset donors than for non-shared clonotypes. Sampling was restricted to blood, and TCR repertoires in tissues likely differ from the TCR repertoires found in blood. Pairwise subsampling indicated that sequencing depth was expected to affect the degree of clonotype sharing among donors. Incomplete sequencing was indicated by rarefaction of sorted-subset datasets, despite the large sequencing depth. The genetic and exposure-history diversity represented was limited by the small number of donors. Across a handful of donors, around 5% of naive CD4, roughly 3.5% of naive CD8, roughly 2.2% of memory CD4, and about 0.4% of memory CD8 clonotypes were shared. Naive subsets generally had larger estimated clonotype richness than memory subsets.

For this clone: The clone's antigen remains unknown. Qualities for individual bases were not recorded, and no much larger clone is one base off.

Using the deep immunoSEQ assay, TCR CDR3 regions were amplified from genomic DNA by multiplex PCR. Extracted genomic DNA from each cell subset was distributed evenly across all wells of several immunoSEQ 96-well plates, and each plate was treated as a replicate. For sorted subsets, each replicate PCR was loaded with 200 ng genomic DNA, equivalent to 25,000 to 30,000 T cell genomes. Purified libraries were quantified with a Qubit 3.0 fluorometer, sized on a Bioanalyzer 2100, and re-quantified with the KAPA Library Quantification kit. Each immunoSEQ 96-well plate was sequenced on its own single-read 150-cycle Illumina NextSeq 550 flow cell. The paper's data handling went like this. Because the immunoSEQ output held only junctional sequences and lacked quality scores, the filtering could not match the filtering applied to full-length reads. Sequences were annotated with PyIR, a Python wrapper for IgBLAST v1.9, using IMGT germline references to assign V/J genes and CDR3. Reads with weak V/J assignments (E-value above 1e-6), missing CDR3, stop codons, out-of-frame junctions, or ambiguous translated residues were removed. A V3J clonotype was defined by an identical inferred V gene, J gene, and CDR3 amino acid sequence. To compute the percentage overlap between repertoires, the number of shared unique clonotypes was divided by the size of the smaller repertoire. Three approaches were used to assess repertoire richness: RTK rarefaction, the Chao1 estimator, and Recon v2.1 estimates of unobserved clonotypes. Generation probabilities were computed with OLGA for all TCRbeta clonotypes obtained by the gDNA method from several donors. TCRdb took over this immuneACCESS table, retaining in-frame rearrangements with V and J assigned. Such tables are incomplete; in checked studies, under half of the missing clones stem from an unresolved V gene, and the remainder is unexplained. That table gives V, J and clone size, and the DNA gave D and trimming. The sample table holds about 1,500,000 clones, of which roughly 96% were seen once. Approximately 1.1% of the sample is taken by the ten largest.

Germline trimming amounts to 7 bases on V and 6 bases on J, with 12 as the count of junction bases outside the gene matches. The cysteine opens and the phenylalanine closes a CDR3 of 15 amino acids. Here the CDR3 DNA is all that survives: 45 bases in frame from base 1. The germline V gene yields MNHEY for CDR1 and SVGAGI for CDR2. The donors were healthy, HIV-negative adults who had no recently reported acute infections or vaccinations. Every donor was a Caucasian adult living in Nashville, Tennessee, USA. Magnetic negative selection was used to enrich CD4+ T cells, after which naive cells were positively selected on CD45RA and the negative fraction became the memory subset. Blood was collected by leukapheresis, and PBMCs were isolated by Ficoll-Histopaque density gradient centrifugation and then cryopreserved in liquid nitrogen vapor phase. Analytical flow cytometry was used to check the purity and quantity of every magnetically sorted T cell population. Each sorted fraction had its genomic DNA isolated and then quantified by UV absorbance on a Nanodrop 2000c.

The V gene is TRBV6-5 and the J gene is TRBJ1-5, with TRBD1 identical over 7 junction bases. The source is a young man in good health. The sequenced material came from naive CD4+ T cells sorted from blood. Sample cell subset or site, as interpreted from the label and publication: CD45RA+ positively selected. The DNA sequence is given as TGTGCCAGCAAGGCGGGAGGGGGCCATGTTCAGCCCCAGCATTTT. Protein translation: CASKAGGGHVQPQHF.